The source of this T cell receptor (beta chain) is a study of T cell responses to AZD1222 COVID-19 vaccine (dated by TCRdb to the early 2020s). Regarding the research as a whole: AZD1222 recipients whose second dose came at about 4 weeks and those whose second dose came at about 12 weeks were combined into one group, since spike-specific TCR depth and breadth did not differ between the two schedules. TCR sequencing was performed for about 250 trial participants, of whom roughly 200 were given two doses of AZD1222 and approximately 25 were given two doses of MenACWY control vaccine. Trial participants were enrolled into age subgroups of 18-55, 56-69 and 70-plus years, which contained approximately 150, 28 and 58 TCR-sequenced participants, respectively.

The sample's time point label, in plain terms: baseline before first vaccination. Samples from vaccinated people were obtained from the UK trials COV001 and COV002, which included a single-blind randomized controlled phase 2/3 trial of AZD1222 (ChAdOx1 nCoV-19) in healthy adults. For TCRbeta chain sequencing, PBMC samples were collected from trial participants at day 0 and at day 28 after the second dose. The CDR3 regions of human TCRbeta chains were analyzed by immunosequencing. As for how the authors treated the data: TCRs in the repertoires were matched against a reference library of SARS-CoV-2-specific TCRs that had been generated with the MIRA antigen-specificity platform. Breadth meant the fraction of unique TCRs that were SARS-CoV-2-associated, whereas depth meant the fraction of total T cells that were SARS-CoV-2-associated. Using the MIRA data, every spike-specific TCR was mapped to the spike region that the TCR reacted to and assigned to either a CD4 or a CD8 class. Log10-transformed breadth and depth values were compared by one-way ANOVA with Sidak's multiple comparisons tests. Imported from immuneACCESS, the table was reduced by TCRdb to in-frame sequences with V and J called. These copies leave out some clones; in studies compared against another copy, an unresolved V gene accounts for under half, and the cause of the remainder is not known. Clone size and the V and J calls come from that table; the DNA yielded D and trimming. The sample contains roughly 160,000 clones, over 80% of them found a single time. The leading ten clones occupy under 2.5% of the sample.

What the study reported, not specific to this receptor: The 56-69-year group was small, and its depth increase did not reach significance, likely because of low power. Conclusions about previously exposed vaccinees were limited because only six AZD1222 recipients were SARS-CoV-2 seropositive at baseline. Spike-specific TCR breadth and depth rose significantly after two AZD1222 doses compared with day 0 and with MenACWY recipients. Participants were mostly white British and included more females than males, and it was suggested by the authors that clonal diversity may have been underestimated. No day 14 peak-response samples were available, so repertoires were characterized only after the peak T cell response. Vaccine-associated CD4 TCRs spanned the whole spike protein, with dominant responses in regions 160-218 and 743-854. Reportedly, almost half of the unique spike-specific TCRs recognized epitopes lying outside the regions that are mutated in the B.1.351 and B.1.1.7 variants.

From the cysteine through the phenylalanine, the CDR3 covers 13 amino acids. Only the CDR3 region is kept as DNA, spanning 39 bases read in frame from base 1. CDR1 and CDR2 are drawn from the germline V gene: SGHDT, YYEEEE. Compared with germline, V lacks 4 bases and J lacks 4 bases; bases without a gene match: 4. Concerning this clone itself: Its antigen is still unknown. Nothing much larger sits one base from this clone, and base qualities are not available.

The sample consisted of peripheral blood, taken on day 0 of AZD1222 vaccination. The origin of this receptor is an adult in good health. The V and J genes are TRBV5-6 and TRBJ1-2, with 7 bases in between that match TRBD1. The nucleotide sequence reads as follows: TGTGCCAGCAGCCCCAGGGGGGGCTATGGCTACACCTTC. This yields the protein CASSPRGGYGYTF.